This is a list of T cell receptor beta chains from one sample in a study of blood T cell repertoires in COVID-19. Sequenced by immunoSEQ multiplex PCR; TCRdb stores in-frame clones only, minus some. The data show about 100,000 clones, 65% to 90% seen once. The sequenced sample consisted of PBMCs or T cells enriched from blood (not recorded which). These receptors were taken from a woman aged 45-65 years who had recovered from COVID-19. CDR3s include the opening cysteine and the closing phenylalanine or tryptophan. The D gene is left open where the match is weak. The listing skips clone size in some rows; elsewhere it reads once, few, many or a size class.

d_call clone_size j_call v_call cdr3_length cdr3_nt cdr3_aa
TRBD2 NA TRBJ2-1 TRBV29-1 11 TGCAGCGTTGATAGCGGGACAGAGCAGTTCTTC CSVDSGTEQFF
NA NA TRBJ2-2 TRBV11-3 17 TGTGCCAGCAGCCCTAAAGGGAGCCACCCCGACACCGGGGAGCTGTTTTTT CASSPKGSHPDTGELFF
TRBD2 NA TRBJ2-7 TRBV19 15 TGTGCCAGTAGTTCACCGGGACTAGCGGCCTACGAGCAGTACTTC CASSSPGLAAYEQYF
NA NA TRBJ1-2 TRBV30 17 TGTGCCTGGAGTGCCCTTGGGGCCCTCAAAAGGAACTATGGCTACACCTTC CAWSALGALKRNYGYTF
NA NA TRBJ1-5 TRBV4-1 13 TGCGCCAGCAGCCAAGTATGGCAACAGCCCCAGCATTTT CASSQVWQQPQHF
NA NA TRBJ1-1 TRBV5-1 14 TGCGCCAGCAGCTCTCAGGGCGGGGTCACTGAAGCTTTCTTT CASSSQGGVTEAFF
TRBD1 once TRBJ1-2 TRBV18 15 TGTGCCAGCTCACGTGACAGGGGGAGTAACTATGGCTACACCTTC CASSRDRGSNYGYTF
TRBD1 NA TRBJ2-7 TRBV13 15 TGTGCCAGCAGCTTAGGACCAGGGGGCCGATACGAGCAGTACTTC CASSLGPGGRYEQYF
TRBD1 NA TRBJ2-3 TRBV3-1/TRBV3-2 15 TGTGCCAGCAGCCAGCGGGACAGGGGGACAGATACGCAGTATTTT CASSQRDRGTDTQYF
TRBD1 NA TRBJ1-6 TRBV9 16 TGTGCCAGCAGCGTAGAAGGGGGCACGTATAATTCACCCCTCCACTTT CASSVEGGTYNSPLHF
NA NA TRBJ1-1 TRBV5-1 15 TGCGCCAGCAGCTTGGCACAGGGTCGGATCCCTGAAGCTTTCTTT CASSLAQGRIPEAFF
NA NA TRBJ1-1 TRBV30 16 TGTGCCTGGAGTTTTTTCGGGGGAGCTTTGAACACTGAAGCTTTCTTT CAWSFFGGALNTEAFF
NA NA TRBJ1-4 TRBV5-4 14 TGTGCCAGCACTCAGGGTACAACTAATGAAAAACTGTTTTTT CASTQGTTNEKLFF
TRBD2 NA TRBJ2-1 TRBV7-3 15 TGTGCCAGCAGCTTATTGGCGGGAGCCCAAAATGAGCAGTTCTTC CASSLLAGAQNEQFF
TRBD1 NA TRBJ2-6 TRBV29-1 12 TGCAGCGTTGGCAGGGGGCAGGACGTCCTGACTTTC CSVGRGQDVLTF
NA NA TRBJ2-7 TRBV11-2 11 TGTGCCAGCACCTTTAACTACGAGCAGTACTTC CASTFNYEQYF
NA once TRBJ2-1 TRBV4-2 16 TGTGCCAGCAGCCAAGATCCCGGGGGTAAAAGCGATGAGCAGTTCTTC CASSQDPGGKSDEQFF
NA once TRBJ1-3 TRBV5-1 14 TGCGCCAGCAGCCGGGAGAGCTCTGGAAACACCATATATTTT CASSRESSGNTIYF
TRBD2 NA TRBJ2-1 TRBV28 15 TGTGCCAGCAGCCTACTAGCGGGGGGCCCAAATGAGCAGTTCTTC CASSLLAGGPNEQFF
NA many TRBJ2-2 TRBV10-3 16 TGTGCCATCAGTGAGCGGAAGGCAGGGGTAACCGGGGAGCTGTTTTTT CAISERKAGVTGELFF
TRBD1 NA TRBJ1-1 TRBV25-1 17 TGTGCCAGCAGTGCCCGCGCCGGGACAGGGGGGAACACTGAAGCTTTCTTT CASSARAGTGGNTEAFF
NA NA TRBJ2-7 TRBV2 12 TGTGCCAGCAGGAAACTTAGCGGCGAGCAGTACTTC CASRKLSGEQYF
NA NA TRBJ1-1 TRBV19 13 TGTGCCAGTAGTCAGGGGCTAAACACTGAAGCTTTCTTT CASSQGLNTEAFF
NA NA TRBJ1-6 TRBV5-5 16 TGTGCCAGCAGCCCAGGCCCTACAAATGCAATTGAACCCCTCCACTTT CASSPGPTNAIEPLHF
TRBD1 NA TRBJ1-1 TRBV5-6 14 TGTGCCAGCAGCCCTGGGACAGGGATCACTGAAGCTTTCTTT CASSPGTGITEAFF
TRBD1 NA TRBJ1-5 TRBV6-1 14 TGTGCCAGCAGTGATGCGACAGGGTTCTTGCCCCAGCATTTT CASSDATGFLPQHF
NA NA TRBJ2-7 TRBV29-1 9 TGCAGCCTTAGCGACGAGCAGTACTTC CSLSDEQYF
TRBD2 NA TRBJ2-4 TRBV5-1 16 TGCGCCAGCAGCTTCACTCTAGCGGGAGGGTCTAACATTCAGTACTTC CASSFTLAGGSNIQYF
TRBD2 NA TRBJ2-1 TRBV5-4 18 TGTGCCAGCAGTTCGGGAGGGCTAGCTGCAAGCTCCTACAATGAGCAGTTCTTC CASSSGGLAASSYNEQFF
TRBD2 NA TRBJ2-2 TRBV7-3 15 TGTGCCAGCAGCCGCGGGGGTGCGAACACCGGGGAGCTGTTTTTT CASSRGGANTGELFF
NA NA TRBJ1-3 TRBV28 17 TGTGCCAGCAGTTTATCTAGGCCCCTGCGGGCGGAAAACACCATATATTTT CASSLSRPLRAENTIYF
TRBD1 NA TRBJ1-5 TRBV7-8 14 TGTGCCAGCAGCTCCGGGACAGGACATCAGCCCCAGCATTTT CASSSGTGHQPQHF
NA NA TRBJ2-1 TRBV7-2 14 TGTGCCAGCAGCTCAGGACAGACCTACAATGAGCAGTTCTTC CASSSGQTYNEQFF
NA NA TRBJ2-3 TRBV11-3 13 TGTGCCAGCAGCCCCGCTCAGGCAGATACGCAGTATTTT CASSPAQADTQYF
NA NA TRBJ2-7 TRBV27 13 TGTGCCAGCAGTATCATACAGGGTTGGGAGCAGTACTTC CASSIIQGWEQYF
TRBD2 NA TRBJ2-1 TRBV19 17 TGTGCCAGTAGTCACCCCTACGGACTAGCGGGAGGGAATGAGCAGTTCTTC CASSHPYGLAGGNEQFF
TRBD2 few TRBJ2-7 TRBV11-2 17 TGTGCCAGCAGCTTTTTTGGATTAGCGGGCGGGACCTACGAGCAGTACTTC CASSFFGLAGGTYEQYF
TRBD2 NA TRBJ2-2 TRBV7-7 15 TGTGCCAGCAGCTTAGGAGCTAGCGGGACCGGGGAGCTGTTTTTT CASSLGASGTGELFF
NA NA TRBJ1-2 TRBV5-4 12 TGTGCCAGCAGCTCAACTGCGTGGGGCTACACCTTC CASSSTAWGYTF
TRBD2 NA TRBJ2-7 TRBV7-9 12 TGTGCCAGCCGGGGGGTCTCCTACGAGCAGTACTTC CASRGVSYEQYF
TRBD2 once TRBJ2-2 TRBV7-9 15 TGTGCCAGCAGCTTGACCGCGGGGGGGGCCGGGGAGCTGTTTTTT CASSLTAGGAGELFF
TRBD1 NA TRBJ1-6 TRBV3-1/TRBV3-2 17 TGTGCCAGCAGCCCTATCACAGGGGCGTCCTATAATTCACCCCTCCACTTT CASSPITGASYNSPLHF
NA NA TRBJ1-5 TRBV19 12 TGTGCCACCGCACAGCCCCATCAGCCCCAGCATTTT CATAQPHQPQHF
NA NA TRBJ1-2 TRBV29-1 13 TGCAGCGTAAATAGGGGCAGGAACTATGGCTACACCTTC CSVNRGRNYGYTF
NA few TRBJ1-1 TRBV30 16 TGTGCCTGGATGGATCAACGCCGGGACATGAACACTGAAGCTTTCTTT CAWMDQRRDMNTEAFF
TRBD1 NA TRBJ2-5 TRBV7-6 15 TGTGCCAGCAGTATACAGGGGTATTTACAAGAGACCCAGTACTTC CASSIQGYLQETQYF